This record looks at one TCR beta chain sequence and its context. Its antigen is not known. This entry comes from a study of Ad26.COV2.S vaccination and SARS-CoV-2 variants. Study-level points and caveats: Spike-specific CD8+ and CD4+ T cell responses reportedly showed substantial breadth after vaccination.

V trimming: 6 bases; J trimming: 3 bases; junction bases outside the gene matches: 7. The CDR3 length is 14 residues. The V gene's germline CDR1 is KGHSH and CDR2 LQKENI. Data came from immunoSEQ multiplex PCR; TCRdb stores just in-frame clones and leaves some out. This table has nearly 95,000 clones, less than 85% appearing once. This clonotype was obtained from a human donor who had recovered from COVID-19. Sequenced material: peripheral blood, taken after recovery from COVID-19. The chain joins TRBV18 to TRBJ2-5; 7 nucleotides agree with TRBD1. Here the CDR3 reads CASSGWTGEETQYF. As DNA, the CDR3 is TGTGCCAGCTCGGGATGGACAGGAGAAGAGACCCAGTACTTC.